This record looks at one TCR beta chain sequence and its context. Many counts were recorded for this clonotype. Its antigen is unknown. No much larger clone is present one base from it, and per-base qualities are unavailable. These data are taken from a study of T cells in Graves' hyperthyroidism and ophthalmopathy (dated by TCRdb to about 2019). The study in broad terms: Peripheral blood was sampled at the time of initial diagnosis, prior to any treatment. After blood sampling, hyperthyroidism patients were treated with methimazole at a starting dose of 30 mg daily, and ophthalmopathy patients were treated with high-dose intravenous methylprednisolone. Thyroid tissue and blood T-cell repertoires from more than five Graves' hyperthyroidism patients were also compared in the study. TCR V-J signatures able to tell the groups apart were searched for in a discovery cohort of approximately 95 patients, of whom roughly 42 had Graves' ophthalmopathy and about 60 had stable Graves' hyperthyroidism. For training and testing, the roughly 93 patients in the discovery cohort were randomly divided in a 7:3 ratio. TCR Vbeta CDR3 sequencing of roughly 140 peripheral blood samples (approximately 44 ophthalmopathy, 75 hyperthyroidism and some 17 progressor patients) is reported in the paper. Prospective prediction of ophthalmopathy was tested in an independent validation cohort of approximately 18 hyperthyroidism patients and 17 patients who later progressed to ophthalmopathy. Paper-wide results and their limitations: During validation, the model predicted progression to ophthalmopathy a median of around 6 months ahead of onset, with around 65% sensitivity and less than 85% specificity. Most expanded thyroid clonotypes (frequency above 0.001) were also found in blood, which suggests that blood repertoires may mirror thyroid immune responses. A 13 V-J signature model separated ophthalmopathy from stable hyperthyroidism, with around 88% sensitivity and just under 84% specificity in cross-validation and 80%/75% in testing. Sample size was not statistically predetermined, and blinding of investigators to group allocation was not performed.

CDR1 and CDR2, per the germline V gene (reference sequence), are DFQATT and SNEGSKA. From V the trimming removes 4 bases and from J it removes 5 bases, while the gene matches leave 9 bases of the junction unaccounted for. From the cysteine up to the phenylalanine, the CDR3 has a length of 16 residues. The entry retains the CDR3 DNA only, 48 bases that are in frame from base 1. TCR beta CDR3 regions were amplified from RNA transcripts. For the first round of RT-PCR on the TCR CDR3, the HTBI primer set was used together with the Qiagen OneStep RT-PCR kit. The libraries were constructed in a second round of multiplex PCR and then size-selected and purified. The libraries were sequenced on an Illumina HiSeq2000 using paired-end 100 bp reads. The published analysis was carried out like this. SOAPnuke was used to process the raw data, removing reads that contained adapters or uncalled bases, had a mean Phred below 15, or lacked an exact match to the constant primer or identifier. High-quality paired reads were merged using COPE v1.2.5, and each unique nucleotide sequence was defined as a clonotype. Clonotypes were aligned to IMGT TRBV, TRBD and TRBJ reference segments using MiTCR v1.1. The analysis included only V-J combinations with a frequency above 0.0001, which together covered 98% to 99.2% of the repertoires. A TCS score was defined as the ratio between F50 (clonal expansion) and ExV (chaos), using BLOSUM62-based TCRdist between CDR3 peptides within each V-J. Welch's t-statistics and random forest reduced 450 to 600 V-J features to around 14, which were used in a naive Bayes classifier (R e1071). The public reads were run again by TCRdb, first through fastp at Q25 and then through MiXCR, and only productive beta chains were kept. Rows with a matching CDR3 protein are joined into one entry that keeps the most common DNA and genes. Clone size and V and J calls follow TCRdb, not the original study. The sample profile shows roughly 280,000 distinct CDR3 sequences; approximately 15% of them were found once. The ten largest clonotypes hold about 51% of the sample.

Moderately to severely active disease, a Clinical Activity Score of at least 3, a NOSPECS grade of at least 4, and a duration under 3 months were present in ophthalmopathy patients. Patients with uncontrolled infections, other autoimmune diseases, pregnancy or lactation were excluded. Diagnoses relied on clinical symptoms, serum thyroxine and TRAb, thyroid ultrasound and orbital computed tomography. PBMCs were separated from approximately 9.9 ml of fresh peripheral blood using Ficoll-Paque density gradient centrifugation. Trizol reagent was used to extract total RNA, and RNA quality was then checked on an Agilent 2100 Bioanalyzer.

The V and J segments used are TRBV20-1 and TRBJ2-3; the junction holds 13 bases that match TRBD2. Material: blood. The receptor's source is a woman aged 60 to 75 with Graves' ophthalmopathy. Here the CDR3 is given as CSATRTSGSSRDTQYF. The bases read TGCAGTGCTACGAGGACTAGCGGGAGTTCAAGAGATACGCAGTATTTT.